A selection of T cell receptor beta chains follows, all from one sample in a study of blood T cell repertoires in COVID-19. Using immunoSEQ multiplex PCR, the repertoire was profiled, and TCRdb retains in-frame clones only, with some absent. The sample has 200,000 to 300,000 clones; around 84% are singletons. Sequencing was done on a sample of peripheral blood. The source is a woman in her 40s who had recovered from COVID-19. Each CDR3 is given with its conserved first and last residue.

v_call cdr3_length cdr3_aa
TRBV4-2 14 CASSQDRAIDTQYF
TRBV9 13 CASSVERGTEAFF
TRBV4-2 15 CASSRDRVSYNEQFF
TRBV2 14 CASSESRNTGELFF
TRBV19 14 CASSRDLIFYEQYF
TRBV5-5 16 CASSLSLGTGVYEQYF
TRBV27 14 CASSPDRAPETQYF
TRBV18 12 CASSPRTGEVFF
TRBV4-2 16 CASVGRVGSGGYEQYF
TRBV5-1 15 CASSKLAGGLNEQFF
TRBV6-5 16 CASSYSGGRARTEAFF
TRBV5-1 14 CASSLGGGQETQYF
TRBV6-5 15 CASSYQVGPYNEQFF
TRBV4-1 15 CASSQEDRAEVEAFF
TRBV3-1/TRBV3-2 15 CASSQEGQGGTEAFF
TRBV6-1 15 CASSESGRTGTGYTF
TRBV6-5 14 CASSIGGQPKTQYF
TRBV7-9 14 CASRNYREQETQYF
TRBV19 14 CASSIGGASYEQYF
TRBV27 17 CASSPRGAVTSNTEAFF
TRBV5-6 17 CASSRYGTEPTNYGYTF
TRBV7-6 11 CASSLNSPLHF
TRBV7-9 15 CASSLGGGAGDTQYF
TRBV9 14 CASSLSGGSDTQYF